The clone carrying this T cell receptor (beta chain) was counted at least ten times. The antigen remains unidentified. Breast cancer patients provided tissue from their axillary draining lymph nodes. These data belong to a study of breast tumors, draining lymph nodes, adjacent tissues. Study results and limitations: Most tumor T cells seemingly derive from lymph node, then expand in tumor. Compared with basal-like, luminal-like tumors shared significantly more repertoire with nontumor tissue. Tumor TCR diversity was below lymph nodes but above nontumor tissue. Data only fit, rather than demonstrated, lymph node origin of most tumor T cells.

Trimming left V 4 bases short and J 3 bases short, with 18 bases between. Germline V lookup: CDR1 KGHDR, CDR2 SFDVKD. This CDR3 has 16 amino acids. MiXCR, applied by TCRdb to the multiplex PCR reads, yields one record per CDR3 protein. The sample yields approximately 210,000 distinct CDR3 sequences, about a third seen once. This TCR came from a female donor with breast cancer. Some clones in this sample may be carry-over from other donors' samples. Sequences were obtained from axillary lymph node tissue. V is TRBV24-1 and J is TRBJ2-7; D is undetermined. In DNA form, the CDR3 reads TGTGCCACCAGTGACGGCGCGGACCCACTACACTACGAGCAGTACTTC. Amino acid sequence: CATSDGADPLHYEQYF.